The 30 T cell receptor beta chains below come from one sample, sequenced in a study of cytomegalovirus exposure and HLA in healthy donors. Data came from immunoSEQ multiplex PCR; TCRdb stores just in-frame clones and leaves some out. Of under 50,000 clones in the sample, roughly 93% are singletons; the top ten hold approximately 2.1%. What was sequenced was PBMCs. These receptors were taken from a woman between 18 and 30 years old in good health and CMV-seronegative.

The chain couples TRBV28 to TRBJ1-2; D may be TRBD1 (5 bases). This CDR3 region has 14 residues. Trimming pared 6 bases from V and 13 bases from J, leaving 24 bases between. Germline CDR1 is MDHEN and CDR2 is SYDVKM. The CDR3 spells CASRPGTAARISTF. In DNA, the CDR3 is TGTGCCAGCAGACCAGGGACTGCCGCCCGTATCAGCACCTTC.

The chain employs TRBV7-9 and TRBJ2-1; 8 bases fit TRBD2. In germline, CDR1 is SEHNR, CDR2 FQNEAQ (reference sequence). V was pared by 3 bases and J by 6 bases, with 10 bases of the junction left unmatched. The CDR3 length is 16 residues. The CDR3 nucleotides are TGTGCCAGCAGCTTTCTAGGCGGGGGGTACACCAATGAGCAGTTCTTC. Its protein product is CASSFLGGGYTNEQFF. Drawing the rest from reference TRBV7-9 and TRBJ2-1, the complete variable domain is DTGVSQNPRHKITKRGQNVTFRCDPISEHNRLYWYRQTLGQGPEFLTYFQNEAQLEKSRLLSDRFSAERPKGSFSTLEIQRTEQGDSAMYLCASSFLGGGYTNEQFFGPGTRLTVL.

This sequence joins TRBV6-5 and TRBJ1-4; a possible D gene is TRBD1 (5 bases). The V and J ends lost 2 bases and 4 bases respectively, with 11 bases between them. Germline lookup yields CDR1 MNHEY and CDR2 SVGAGI. The length of the CDR3 is 15 residues. CDR3: CASSYGGQLNEKLFF. CDR3 bases: TGTGCCAGCAGTTACGGCGGACAACTTAATGAAAAACTGTTTTTT.

V gene TRBV29-1 combines with J gene TRBJ2-7, with a tentative D call TRBD1 (9 bases). Trimming removed 7 bases at V and 3 bases at J, with 19 bases between. Germline values: CDR1 SQVTM, CDR2 ANQGSEA. The CDR3 sequence is 14 residues long. Written as DNA, the CDR3 is TGCAGCGCGGGAGGGGGACAGGGTAGCTACGAGCAGTACTTC. Protein product: CSAGGGQGSYEQYF.

This sequence joins TRBV6-6 and TRBJ2-5; D unclear. The CDR3 has 12 residues. V lost 5 bases and J 7 bases, leaving 11 bases between the germline ends. Germline V gene data show CDR1 as MNHNY and CDR2 as SVGAGI (reference sequence). The CDR3 region has the DNA TGTGCCAGCAGTCCTGTGCTCGGGACCCAGTACTTC. It yields the protein CASSPVLGTQYF.

The chain joins TRBV6-1 to TRBJ2-7, with TRBD2 matching 8 bases. After removal of 6 bases from V and 3 bases from J, the junction contained 7 bases not matched to a gene. CDR1 and CDR2 from the germline V gene are MNHNS and SASEGT. This CDR3 is built from 14 residues. The chain's CDR3 is CASRPGTSLYEQYF. As DNA, the CDR3 is TGTGCCAGCAGACCCGGGACTAGTCTCTACGAGCAGTACTTC.

Here the CDR3 reads CATKHPVNTEAFF. CDR3 DNA sequence: TGTGCCACCAAACACCCCGTGAACACTGAAGCTTTCTTT. V gene TRBV28 combines with J gene TRBJ1-1; D gene uncertain. The germline V gene has CDR1 MDHEN and CDR2 SYDVKM. The V gene lost 10 bases and the J gene lost 0 bases, with 12 bases spanning the gap. This CDR3 region has 13 residues.

This clone was detected only once. This sample includes further DNA sequences coding for the same CDR3. CDR3 DNA sequence: TGTGCCAGCAGTTTCAGGGGAACTGAAGCTTTCTTT. This encodes CASSFRGTEAFF. V is TRBV28 and J is TRBJ1-1; maybe TRBD1 (6 bases). CDR1 MDHEN and CDR2 SYDVKM come from the germline V gene. The CDR3 runs to 12 residues. The V end was cut by 3 bases, the J end by 5 bases, with 7 bases between.

This clone has a single count. V gene TRBV5-4 combines with J gene TRBJ1-2, with TRBD1 matching 8 bases. Germline trimming cut 4 bases from V and 2 bases from J; bases unmatched to any gene: 7. This CDR3 has 15 residues. In germline, CDR1 is SGHNT, CDR2 YYREEE (reference sequence). The CDR3 protein is CASSLWDRSNYGYTF. CDR3 nucleotides: TGTGCCAGCAGCCTCTGGGACAGGAGCAACTATGGCTACACCTTC. The full variable domain, rest sourced from reference TRBV5-4 and TRBJ1-2, is ETGVTQSPTHLIKTRGQQVTLRCSSQSGHNTVSWYQQALGQGPQFIFQYYREEENGRGNFPPRFSGLQFPNYSSELNVNALELDDSALYLCASSLWDRSNYGYTFGSGTRLTVV.

This clone was found once. The V call is TRBV10-3, the J call TRBJ2-7; D is perhaps TRBD2 (5 bases). V lost 6 bases, J lost 2 bases, and 8 bases lay in between. CDR1 ENHRY and CDR2 SYGVKD come from the germline V gene. The CDR3 runs to 12 residues. The CDR3 DNA sequence: TGTGCCATCAGCCCCGGGACCTACGAGCAGTACTTC. It specifies CAISPGTYEQYF.

This clone was detected once. This chain uses TRBV5-6 with TRBJ2-2; 10 nucleotides align to TRBD1. The CDR3 extends over 16 amino acids. The V gene end was trimmed by 2 bases and the J gene end by 5 bases; junction bases not matched to a gene: 6. Germline V lookup: CDR1 SGHDT, CDR2 YYEEEE. The CDR3: CASSFVGTGVTGELFF. In DNA form, the CDR3 reads TGTGCCAGCAGCTTTGTCGGGACAGGGGTTACCGGGGAGCTGTTTTTT.

The chain joins TRBV20-1 to TRBJ2-1; D unresolved. Germline CDR1 is DFQATT and CDR2 is SNEGSKA (reference sequence). The V gene lost 4 bases and the J gene lost 4 bases, with 2 bases spanning the gap. The CDR3 has 10 residues. The CDR3 reads CSATYNEQFF. The CDR3 region has the DNA TGCAGTGCTACGTACAATGAGCAGTTCTTC.

This chain uses TRBV7-6 with TRBJ2-6; 9 bases line up with TRBD1. CDR1 is SGHVS, CDR2 FNYEAQ, per germline. This CDR3 has 16 amino acids. The ends lost 3 bases at V and 4 bases at J; junction bases unmatched: 4. Here the CDR3 reads CASSFGTGSGANVLTF. DNA for the CDR3: TGTGCCAGCAGCTTCGGGACAGGGTCCGGGGCCAACGTCCTGACTTTC.

The genes are TRBV4-1 and TRBJ1-5, with 10 bases fitting TRBD1. The CDR3 runs to 17 residues. Germline assignment: CDR1 MGHRA and CDR2 YSYEKL. V dropped 3 bases and J dropped 3; count of bases not matched to a gene: 8. The CDR3 loop is CASSHLPGQGSNQPQHF. Here the CDR3 DNA reads TGCGCCAGCAGCCATCTACCGGGACAGGGGTCCAATCAGCCCCAGCATTTT.

The V gene is TRBV18, the J gene TRBJ1-4; 9 bases line up with TRBD1. Germline assignment: CDR1 KGHSH and CDR2 LQKENI. V gave up 6 bases and J gave up 8 bases; unmatched junction bases: 7. The CDR3 runs to 14 residues. In nucleotides, the CDR3 is TGTGCCAGCTCCAACAGGGGGCGAAAAGAAAAACTGTTTTTT. It is translated as CASSNRGRKEKLFF.

The rearrangement links TRBV27 to TRBJ1-4; no reliable D call. Germline V gives CDR1 MNHEY, CDR2 SMNVEV (reference sequence). V lost 7 bases, J lost 2 bases, and 20 bases lay in between. The CDR3 loop spans 17 amino acids. CDR3 protein: CASKPSGSILTNEKLFF. Here the CDR3 DNA reads TGTGCCAGCAAGCCCTCGGGTTCTATATTGACTAATGAAAAACTGTTTTTT.

This sequence joins TRBV5-6 and TRBJ1-4; D is uncertain. Looked up from germline, CDR1 is SGHDT and CDR2 is YYEEEE. The germline V and J ends were trimmed by 4 bases and 10 bases, with 14 bases remaining between them. The CDR3 length is 13 residues. As DNA, the CDR3 is TGTGCCAGCAGCCCCGAGAAGTCTGGAAAACTGTTTTTT. Translation: CASSPEKSGKLFF.

The J gene is TRBJ2-3, the V gene TRBV11-2, with 10 bases identical to TRBD1. J lost 4 bases, V lost 5 bases, and 6 bases had no gene match. Germline V lookup: CDR1 SGHAT, CDR2 FQNNGV. The CDR3 extends over 15 amino acids. CDR3 bases: TGTGCCAGCAGCACCCCCGGGACAGGGGCAGATACGCAGTATTTT. This translates into CASSTPGTGADTQYF.

The V and J genes are TRBV9 and TRBJ1-4; TRBD1 matches 7 bases. Germline V gives CDR1 SGDLS, CDR2 YYNGEE. V trimming: 0 bases; J trimming: 4 bases; junction bases outside the gene matches: 3. CDR3 size: 15 residues. CDR3 region: CASSVGDSLNEKLFF. CDR3 bases: TGTGCCAGCAGCGTAGGGGACAGCCTTAATGAAAAACTGTTTTTT. The full variable domain, rest sourced from reference TRBV9 and TRBJ1-4, is DSGVTQTPKHLITATGQRVTLRCSPRSGDLSVYWYQQSLDQGLQFLIQYYNGEERAKGNILERFSAQQFPDLHSELNLSSLELGDSALYFCASSVGDSLNEKLFFGSGTQLSVL.

The chain uses TRBV6-1 and TRBJ2-7; the D gene is possibly TRBD1 (5 bases). Germline V gene sequence: CDR1 MNHNS, CDR2 SASEGT. Trimming removed 8 bases at V and 4 bases at J, with 12 bases between. This CDR3 region has 12 residues. CDR3 sequence reads: CASRPTVYEQYF. The CDR3, as DNA: TGTGCCAGCCGGCCGACAGTATACGAGCAGTACTTC.

This chain joins TRBV4-2 and TRBJ2-3; 13 bases fit TRBD2. V shed 4 bases and J 6 bases; nucleotides not matched to a gene: 7. This CDR3 has 16 residues. CDR1 and CDR2 from the germline V gene are LGHNA and YNFKEQ. DNA of the CDR3: TGTGCCAGCAGCCCGGGACTAGCGGGGAGTATCGATACGCAGTATTTT. Residues: CASSPGLAGSIDTQYF.

This chain connects TRBV10-3 to TRBJ1-2; 11 bases are shared with TRBD1. V gave up 7 bases and J gave up 7 bases; unmatched junction bases: 8. This CDR3 contains 14 residues. Germline CDR1 is ENHRY and CDR2 is SYGVKD. CDR3 residues: CAITLDRGLSGYTF. CDR3 DNA: TGTGCCATCACCCTGGACAGGGGGCTTAGTGGCTACACCTTC.

A note on this clone: Different DNA sequences within this sample yield the same CDR3. V and J are TRBV27 and TRBJ2-7, with 10 bases that match TRBD2. The CDR3 length is 16 residues. V lost 4 bases and J lost 2; bases outside the gene matches: 8. Germline V CDR1 and CDR2: MNHEY, SMNVEV (reference sequence). The DNA for the CDR3 is TGTGCCAGCAGTTCCATATTAGCGGGAGGAGCCTACGAGCAGTACTTC. Protein: CASSSILAGGAYEQYF.

The CDR3 DNA reads TGTGCCAGTAGTTTTCGGGGTGAAGAAGCTTTCTTT. Translating it yields CASSFRGEEAFF. This rearrangement joins TRBV19 to TRBJ1-1, with D unresolved. The germline V and J ends were trimmed by 5 bases and 8 bases, with 12 bases remaining between them. The CDR3 loop spans 12 amino acids. Germline V gene sequence: CDR1 LNHDA, CDR2 SQIVND (reference sequence).

This sequence joins TRBV5-5 and TRBJ2-1, with a possible D match to TRBD2 (6 bases). Trimming cost V 1 base and J 0 bases, with 20 bases left between them. The CDR3 contains 19 residues. CDR1 is SGHKS and CDR2 is YYEKEE in the germline V gene (reference sequence). This CDR3 is CASSLLGSGAESSYNEQFF. Written as DNA, the CDR3 is TGTGCCAGCAGCTTGCTAGGGTCGGGAGCGGAGAGCTCCTACAATGAGCAGTTCTTC. Supplemented by reference TRBV5-5 and TRBJ2-1, the full variable domain reads DAGVTQSPTHLIKTRGQQVTLRCSPISGHKSVSWYQQVLGQGPQFIFQYYEKEERGRGNFPDRFSARQFPNYSSELNVNALLLGDSALYLCASSLLGSGAESSYNEQFFGPGTRLTVL.

The V and J genes are TRBV6-5 and TRBJ1-5; D ambiguous. CDR1 is MNHEY and CDR2 is SVGAGI in the germline V gene. The germline V and J ends were trimmed by 8 bases and 1 base, with 6 bases remaining between them. This CDR3 region has 12 residues. CDR3 sequence reads: CASGRSNQPQHF. The DNA of the CDR3 is TGTGCCAGCGGCAGAAGCAATCAGCCCCAGCATTTT.

Concerning this clone itself: The sample holds other DNA sequences that translate to the same CDR3. The chain carries TRBV5-1 and TRBJ1-1, with 8 bases that match TRBD1. Trimming cost V 2 bases and J 5 bases; bases outside gene matches: 5. CDR1 is SGHRS and CDR2 is YFSETQ in the germline V gene. The CDR3 contains 14 residues. This CDR3 reads CASSLGQGGTEAFF. The CDR3 bases are TGCGCCAGCAGCTTAGGACAGGGAGGAACTGAAGCTTTCTTT.

The chain combines TRBV28 with TRBJ1-1; no definite D call. CDR1 is MDHEN and CDR2 is SYDVKM in the germline V gene. Trimming shortened V by 0 bases and J by 3 bases, and 8 bases separated the two germline ends. The CDR3 spans 14 residues. The chain's CDR3 is CASSLWSSDTEAFF. The CDR3, as DNA: TGTGCCAGCAGTTTATGGAGCTCTGACACTGAAGCTTTCTTT.

This chain uses TRBV4-2 with TRBJ2-3, with a tentative D call TRBD1 (7 bases). The CDR3 runs 14 residues. Trimming took 2 bases from V and 5 from J, leaving 11 bases between them. Germline CDR1 reads LGHNA; CDR2 reads YNFKEQ. CDR3: CASSQPQGGDTQYF. CDR3 nucleotide sequence: TGTGCCAGCAGCCAACCTCAGGGGGGAGATACGCAGTATTTT.

The rearrangement joins TRBV19 to TRBJ2-2; D is unresolved. Per germline, CDR1 LNHDA and CDR2 SQIVND (reference sequence). Trimming removed 3 bases at V and 8 bases at J, with 4 bases between. This CDR3 is built from 11 residues. The CDR3 protein is CASSMSGELFF. Written as DNA, the CDR3 is TGTGCCAGTAGTATGTCAGGGGAGCTGTTTTTT.